This record looks at one T cell receptor (beta chain) sequence and its context. TCRdb's table, derived via immunoSEQ multiplex PCR, lists solely in-frame clones and lacks some. The sample lists approximately 260,000 clones, around 90% occurring once. This CDR3 has 14 residues. From germline, CDR1 is SGHRS and CDR2 YFSETQ. After removal of 4 bases from V and 8 bases from J, the junction contained 5 bases not matched to a gene. The data were obtained in a study of blood T cell repertoires in COVID-19. J is TRBJ1-6 and V is TRBV5-1, with 8 positions matching TRBD1. The sequenced material came from peripheral blood. This receptor was taken from a man aged 50 or older with acute or convalescent COVID-19. Here the CDR3 reads CASSKDREDSPLHF. DNA of the CDR3: TGCGCCAGCAGCAAGGACAGGGAGGATTCACCCCTCCACTTT. Complete variable domain (other parts from reference TRBV5-1 and TRBJ1-6): KAGVTQTPRYLIKTRGQQVTLSCSPISGHRSVSWYQQTPGQGLQFLFEYFSETQRNKGNFPGRFSGRQFSNSRSEMNVSTLELGDSALYLCASSKDREDSPLHFGNGTRLTVT.